Shown below are 25 T cell receptor beta chains from a single sample sequenced in a study of blood T cell repertoires in COVID-19. Produced via immunoSEQ multiplex PCR; TCRdb's table is partial and in-frame only. Of 95,000 to 150,000 clones listed, approximately 80% were seen once; the top ten hold 9.5% to 13%. The sequenced sample was peripheral blood. The receptors shown here come from a human donor in a cohort sampled during active COVID-19.

The chain has TRBV28 and TRBJ2-5; D is perhaps TRBD2 (5 bases). The germline CDR1 and CDR2 sequences are MDHEN and SYDVKM. V lost 1 base, J lost 5 bases, and 17 bases lay in between. The CDR3 has 16 amino acids. The CDR3 is CASSLLAGKRGETQYF. Here the CDR3 DNA reads TGTGCCAGCAGTTTATTAGCAGGCAAAAGAGGGGAGACCCAGTACTTC.

This clone was counted between two and nine times. The chain carries TRBV5-4 and TRBJ1-2, with D unclear. Trimming stripped 0 bases from V and 0 bases from J, with 9 bases between. CDR3 length equals 15 residues. Germline-derived CDR1 and CDR2 are SGHNT and YYREEE (reference sequence). CDR3 nucleotide sequence: TGTGCCAGCAGCTTGGAACAGAGAGCTAACTATGGCTACACCTTC. Amino acid sequence: CASSLEQRANYGYTF.

The rearrangement joins TRBV5-3 to TRBJ2-1; TRBD2 aligns across 7 bases. TRBV5-3 is recorded as an ORF, its role being uncertain. CDR3 length: 15 residues. The J segment lost 3 bases and the V segment lost 2 bases, leaving 5 bases of the junction unmatched. Written as DNA, the CDR3 is TGTGCCAGAAGCTTAGGCGGGGGTTTCTACAATGAGCAGTTCTTC. Protein: CARSLGGGFYNEQFF.

J is TRBJ2-2 and V is TRBV10-3, with 9 bases aligning to TRBD1. The CDR3 is 14 amino acids. Per the germline V gene, CDR1 is ENHRY and CDR2 is SYGVKD. With 5 bases clipped from V and 8 bases from J, the junction kept 6 bases outside the gene matches. The CDR3 coding sequence is TGTGCCATCAGTTGGGACAGGGATGTTGGGGAGCTGTTTTTT. Translation gives CAISWDRDVGELFF.

The V gene is TRBV7-9, the J gene TRBJ2-7; no reliable D call. Germline loops: CDR1 SEHNR, CDR2 FQNEAQ (reference sequence). V was cut by 5 bases and J by 0 bases, with 5 bases left in between. The CDR3 is 12 residues long. CDR3 amino acids: CASSHSSYEQYF. The CDR3 nucleotides read TGTGCCAGCAGCCATAGCTCCTACGAGCAGTACTTC.

This rearrangement joins TRBV14 to TRBJ2-7; 9 bases match TRBD1. Trimming took 0 bases from V and 2 from J; bases not matched to a gene: 17. The V gene's germline CDR1 is SGHDN and CDR2 FVKESK. This CDR3 contains 20 residues. CDR3 sequence reads: CASSQEFRAGQGFVPYEQYF. CDR3 coding DNA: TGTGCCAGCAGCCAAGAGTTTAGAGCGGGACAGGGATTTGTCCCCTACGAGCAGTACTTC.

V is TRBV5-1 and J is TRBJ2-3, with 7 bases aligning to TRBD1. The CDR3 length is 19 residues. CDR1 is SGHRS and CDR2 is YFSETQ in the germline V gene. V lost 4 bases and J lost 0; bases outside the gene matches: 17. CDR3 sequence (DNA): TGCGCCAGCAGCGCCCGAACAGGGGCCATTTCTTATAGCACAGATACGCAGTATTTT. This gives the protein CASSARTGAISYSTDTQYF.

V gene TRBV5-6 combines with J gene TRBJ1-3; possibly TRBD1 for D (6 bases). In germline, CDR1 is SGHDT, CDR2 YYEEEE. V was shortened by 1 base and J by 4 bases, with 12 bases between the two germline ends. This CDR3 contains 15 residues. The CDR3 DNA reads TGTGCCAGCAGCTTGTCTGGGGACACGGGAAACACCATATATTTT. It is translated as CASSLSGDTGNTIYF.

This chain uses TRBV29-1 with TRBJ2-3, with TRBD2 matching 7 bases. This CDR3 contains 12 residues. Losses at the gene ends were 5 bases for V and 14 bases for J; bases not matched to a gene: 13. Germline V gene lookup returns CDR1 SQVTM and CDR2 ANQGSEA. The CDR3, as DNA: TGCAGCGTTTTTGCCGGGCTAGCGGAGTGGTATTTT. It codes for CSVFAGLAEWYF.

The chain is built from TRBV19 and TRBJ2-7; 7 nucleotides match TRBD1. Germline lookup yields CDR1 LNHDA and CDR2 SQIVND (reference sequence). The CDR3 consists of 14 residues. V lost 5 bases, J lost 5 bases, and 9 bases stayed unmatched. In DNA form, the CDR3 reads TGTGCCAGTAGTCCCGGACAGGTTATCGACGAGCAGTACTTC. Encoded protein: CASSPGQVIDEQYF.

This rearrangement joins TRBV7-9 to TRBJ2-7, with TRBD2 matching 13 bases. The CDR3 sequence is 16 residues long. Trimming took 4 bases from V and 6 from J; bases not matched to a gene: 9. Germline V lookup: CDR1 SEHNR, CDR2 FQNEAQ (reference sequence). The CDR3 bases are TGTGCCAGCAGCTGGGGACTAGCGGGGTTGCCCTCCGAGCAGTACTTC. Its protein is CASSWGLAGLPSEQYF.

The chain joins TRBV19 to TRBJ1-5, with TRBD1 matching 7 bases. Germline V gives CDR1 LNHDA, CDR2 SQIVND (reference sequence). Losses at the gene ends were 1 base for V and 6 bases for J; bases not matched to a gene: 6. There are 15 residues in the CDR3. In nucleotides, the CDR3 is TGTGCCAGTAGTATAGTAGGAGGGGGCAGTCAGCCCCAGCATTTT. Protein sequence: CASSIVGGGSQPQHF.

The table lists this clone with a count of one. The rearrangement uses TRBV12-3 or TRBV12-4 and TRBJ1-2, with 7 bases identical to TRBD1. This CDR3 has 13 amino acids. Trimming cost V 2 bases and J 4 bases; bases outside gene matches: 1. CDR3 loop: CASSLSGGYGYTF. DNA for the CDR3: TGTGCCAGCAGTTTATCAGGGGGCTATGGCTACACCTTC.

The rearrangement links TRBV19 to TRBJ2-3, with 7 nucleotides matching TRBD1. J lost 4 bases, V lost 4 bases, and 2 bases had no gene match. This CDR3 is built from 13 residues. Germline V lookup: CDR1 LNHDA, CDR2 SQIVND (reference sequence). DNA of the CDR3: TGTGCCAGTAGTACCCAGGGGGCAGATACGCAGTATTTT. Translating it yields CASSTQGADTQYF.

The rearrangement uses TRBV5-1 and TRBJ1-4; D is possibly TRBD1 (5 bases). From germline, CDR1 is SGHRS and CDR2 YFSETQ. The CDR3 extends over 15 amino acids. Trimming cost V 5 bases and J 0 bases, with 11 bases left between them. The CDR3 DNA sequence: TGCGCCAGCAGGGAAGGACAAACAACTAATGAAAAACTGTTTTTT. As protein: CASREGQTTNEKLFF.

This rearrangement joins TRBV6-6 to TRBJ2-7; tentatively, D is TRBD1 (6 bases). There are 14 residues in the CDR3. Germline V gene data show CDR1 as MNHNY and CDR2 as SVGAGI (reference sequence). Trimming removed 5 bases from V and 4 bases from J, with 15 bases in between. In DNA, the CDR3 is TGTGCCAGCAGTCTACGGACAGTCCCTTACGAGCAGTACTTC. This sequence encodes CASSLRTVPYEQYF.

The V and J genes are TRBV4-2 and TRBJ1-2, with 8 bases matching TRBD1. The CDR3 length is 16 residues. Germline CDR1 and CDR2: LGHNA and YNFKEQ. The V and J ends lost 0 bases and 7 bases, in that order; junction bases with no gene match: 10. The CDR3, as DNA: TGTGCCAGCAGCCAAGATTCGCAGGGGGCGCTTAGTGGCTACACCTTC. Its translation: CASSQDSQGALSGYTF.

The genes are TRBV19 and TRBJ2-2; 8 nucleotides align to TRBD1. The V and J ends lost 3 bases and 7 bases, in that order; junction bases with no gene match: 10. Germline values: CDR1 LNHDA, CDR2 SQIVND (reference sequence). The CDR3 sequence is 16 residues long. CDR3 nucleotides: TGTGCCAGTAGTATTTCCCAGGGGGCGCGGATCGGGGAGCTGTTTTTT. This gives the protein CASSISQGARIGELFF.

This clone has just one count. This chain uses TRBV10-3 with TRBJ2-1; 8 bases fit TRBD2. Germline values: CDR1 ENHRY, CDR2 SYGVKD. This CDR3 is 14 amino acids long. J was trimmed by 5 bases and V by 7 bases; bases with no gene match: 7. The CDR3 sequence: CAINPGGRDNEQFF. CDR3 DNA: TGTGCCATCAACCCGGGGGGGCGAGACAATGAGCAGTTCTTC.

The rearrangement joins TRBV6-5 to TRBJ1-5; the match to TRBD1 covers 7 bases. V lost 9 bases and J lost 2; bases outside the gene matches: 10. CDR1 is MNHEY, CDR2 SVGAGI, per germline. This CDR3 has 15 amino acids. The CDR3 spells CASRQGANGNQPQHF. CDR3 sequence (DNA): TGTGCCAGTAGACAGGGCGCGAATGGCAATCAGCCCCAGCATTTT.

The V and J genes are TRBV7-2 and TRBJ2-3; weak D call: TRBD1 (6 bases). Trimming cost V 5 bases and J 8 bases, with 20 bases left between them. Per the germline V gene, CDR1 is SGHTA and CDR2 is FQGNSA. The CDR3 is 15 amino acids. CDR3 in amino acids: CASSQDLRQASTQYF. CDR3 DNA sequence: TGTGCCAGCAGCCAGGACCTCCGACAGGCTAGTACGCAGTATTTT.

The V gene is TRBV5-1, the J gene TRBJ2-7; D possibly corresponds to TRBD2 (6 bases). The germline CDR1 and CDR2 sequences are SGHRS and YFSETQ. Trimming removed 4 bases from V and 2 bases from J, with 10 bases in between. CDR3 length equals 13 residues. In nucleotides, the CDR3 is TGCGCCAGCAGCCGTTCTAGCGCCTACGAGCAGTACTTC. As protein: CASSRSSAYEQYF.

The V and J genes are TRBV19 and TRBJ2-3; 10 nucleotides align to TRBD1. With 5 bases clipped from V and 2 bases from J, the junction kept 7 bases outside the gene matches. This CDR3 spans 16 amino acids. CDR1 and CDR2 (germline): LNHDA, SQIVND (reference sequence). CDR3 sequence reads: CASSSRQGAVTDTQYF. The CDR3 nucleotides are TGTGCCAGTAGTTCTAGACAGGGGGCGGTCACAGATACGCAGTATTTT.

This clone has just a few counts. V and J are TRBV19 and TRBJ1-1; possible D gene TRBD1, 6 bases. This CDR3 is 15 amino acids long. The V gene lost 7 bases and the J gene lost 7 bases, with 22 bases spanning the gap. In germline, CDR1 is LNHDA, CDR2 SQIVND (reference sequence). In nucleotides, the CDR3 is TGTGCCAGTATAAAAACGGGACAACCTCTCTATGAAGCTTTCTTT. Amino acid sequence: CASIKTGQPLYEAFF.

The chain employs TRBV28 and TRBJ2-6; maybe TRBD2 (6 bases). Germline V gene data show CDR1 as MDHEN and CDR2 as SYDVKM. Trimming pared 7 bases from V and 4 bases from J, leaving 26 bases between. The CDR3 covers 19 residues. The CDR3 loop reads CASTSRPGTGIPGANVLTF. DNA for the CDR3: TGTGCCAGCACCTCAAGACCCGGGACTGGCATCCCCGGGGCCAACGTCCTGACTTTC. Full variable domain (remainder filled in from reference TRBV28 and TRBJ2-6): DVKVTQSSRYLVKRTGEKVFLECVQDMDHENMFWYRQDPGLGLRLIYFSYDVKMKEKGDIPEGYSVSREKKERFSLILESASTNQTSMYLCASTSRPGTGIPGANVLTFGAGSRLTVL.